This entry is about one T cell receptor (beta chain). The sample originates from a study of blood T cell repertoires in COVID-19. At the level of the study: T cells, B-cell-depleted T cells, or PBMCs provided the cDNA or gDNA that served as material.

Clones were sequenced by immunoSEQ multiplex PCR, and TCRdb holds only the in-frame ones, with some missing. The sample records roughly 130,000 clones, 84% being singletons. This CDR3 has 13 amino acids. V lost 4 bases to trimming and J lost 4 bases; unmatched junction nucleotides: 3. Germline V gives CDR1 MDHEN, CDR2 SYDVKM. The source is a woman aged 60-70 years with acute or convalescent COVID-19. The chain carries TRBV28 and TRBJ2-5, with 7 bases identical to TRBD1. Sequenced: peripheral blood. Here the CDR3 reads CASSSTGSETQYF. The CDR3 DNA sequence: TGTGCCAGCAGTTCGACAGGGTCAGAGACCCAGTACTTC.